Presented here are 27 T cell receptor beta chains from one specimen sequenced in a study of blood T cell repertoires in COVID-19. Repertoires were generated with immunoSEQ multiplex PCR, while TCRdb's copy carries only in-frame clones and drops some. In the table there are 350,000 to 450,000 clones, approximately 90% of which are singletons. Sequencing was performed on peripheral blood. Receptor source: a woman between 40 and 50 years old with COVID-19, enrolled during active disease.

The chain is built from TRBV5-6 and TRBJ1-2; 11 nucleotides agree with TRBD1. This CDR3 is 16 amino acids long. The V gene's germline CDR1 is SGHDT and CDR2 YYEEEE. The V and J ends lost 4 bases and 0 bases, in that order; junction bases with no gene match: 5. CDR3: CASSKGTGGANYGYTF. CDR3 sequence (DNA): TGTGCCAGCAGCAAAGGGACAGGGGGAGCTAACTATGGCTACACCTTC.

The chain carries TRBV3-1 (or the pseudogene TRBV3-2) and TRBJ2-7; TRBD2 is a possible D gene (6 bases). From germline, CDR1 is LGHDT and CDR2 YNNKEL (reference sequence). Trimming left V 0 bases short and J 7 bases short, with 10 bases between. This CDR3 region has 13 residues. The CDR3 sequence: CASSQELAGEQYF. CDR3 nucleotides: TGTGCCAGCAGCCAAGAACTAGCTGGTGAGCAGTACTTC.

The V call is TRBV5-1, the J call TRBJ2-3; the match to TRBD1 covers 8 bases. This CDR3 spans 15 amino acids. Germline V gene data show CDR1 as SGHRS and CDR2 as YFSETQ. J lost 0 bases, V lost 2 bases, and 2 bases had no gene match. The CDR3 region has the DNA TGCGCCAGCAGCTTCGGACAGGGTAGCACAGATACGCAGTATTTT. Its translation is CASSFGQGSTDTQYF.

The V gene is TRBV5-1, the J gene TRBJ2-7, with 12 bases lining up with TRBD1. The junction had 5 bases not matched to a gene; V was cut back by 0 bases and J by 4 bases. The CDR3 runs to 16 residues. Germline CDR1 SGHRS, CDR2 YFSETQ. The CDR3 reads CASSLGPGQGAYEQYF. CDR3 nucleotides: TGCGCCAGCAGCTTGGGGCCGGGACAGGGGGCTTACGAGCAGTACTTC. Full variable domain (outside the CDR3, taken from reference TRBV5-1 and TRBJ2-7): KAGVTQTPRYLIKTRGQQVTLSCSPISGHRSVSWYQQTPGQGLQFLFEYFSETQRNKGNFPGRFSGRQFSNSRSEMNVSTLELGDSALYLCASSLGPGQGAYEQYFGPGTRLTVT.

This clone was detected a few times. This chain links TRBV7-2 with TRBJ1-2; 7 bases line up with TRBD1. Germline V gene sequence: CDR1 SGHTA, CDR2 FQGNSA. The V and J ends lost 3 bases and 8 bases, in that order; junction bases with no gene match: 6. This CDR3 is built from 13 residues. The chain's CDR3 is CASSLERQGGYTF. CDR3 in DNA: TGTGCCAGCAGCTTGGAAAGACAGGGCGGCTACACCTTC.

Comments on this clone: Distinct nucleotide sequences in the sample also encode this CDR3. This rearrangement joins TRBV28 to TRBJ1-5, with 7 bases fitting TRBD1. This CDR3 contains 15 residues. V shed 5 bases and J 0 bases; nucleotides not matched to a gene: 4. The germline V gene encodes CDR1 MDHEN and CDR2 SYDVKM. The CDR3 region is CASSPRQGSNQPQHF. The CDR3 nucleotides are TGTGCCAGCAGTCCAAGACAGGGTAGCAATCAGCCCCAGCATTTT.

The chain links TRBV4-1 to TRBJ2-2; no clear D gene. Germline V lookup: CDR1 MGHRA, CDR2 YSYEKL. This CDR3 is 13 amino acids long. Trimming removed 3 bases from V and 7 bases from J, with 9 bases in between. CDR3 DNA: TGCGCCAGCAGCCAGCTAGGCCTCGGGGAGCTGTTTTTT. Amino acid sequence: CASSQLGLGELFF.

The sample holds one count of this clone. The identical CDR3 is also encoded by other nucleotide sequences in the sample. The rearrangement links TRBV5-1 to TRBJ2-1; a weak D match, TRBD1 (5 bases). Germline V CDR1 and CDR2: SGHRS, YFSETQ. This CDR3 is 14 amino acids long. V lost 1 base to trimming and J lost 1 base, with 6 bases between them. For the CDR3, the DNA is TGCGCCAGCAGCTTGACAGGATCCTACAATGAGCAGTTCTTC. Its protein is CASSLTGSYNEQFF.

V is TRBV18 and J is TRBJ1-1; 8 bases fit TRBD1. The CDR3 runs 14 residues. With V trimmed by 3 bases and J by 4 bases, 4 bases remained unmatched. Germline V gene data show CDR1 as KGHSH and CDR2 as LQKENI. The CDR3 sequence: CASSPRGQGTEAFF. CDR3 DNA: TGTGCCAGCTCACCCAGGGGGCAGGGCACTGAAGCTTTCTTT. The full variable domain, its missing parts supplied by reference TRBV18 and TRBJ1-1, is NAGVMQNPRHLVRRRGQEARLRCSPMKGHSHVYWYRQLPEEGLKFMVYLQKENIIDESGMPKERFSAEFPKEGPSILRIQQVVRGDSAAYFCASSPRGQGTEAFFGQGTRLTVV.

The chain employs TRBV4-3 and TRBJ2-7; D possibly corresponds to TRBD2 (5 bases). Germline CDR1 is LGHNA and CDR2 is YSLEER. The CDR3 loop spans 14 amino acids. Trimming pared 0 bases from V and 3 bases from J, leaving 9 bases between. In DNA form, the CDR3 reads TGCGCCAGCAGCCAAGACCCGACTAACTACGAGCAGTACTTC. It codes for CASSQDPTNYEQYF.

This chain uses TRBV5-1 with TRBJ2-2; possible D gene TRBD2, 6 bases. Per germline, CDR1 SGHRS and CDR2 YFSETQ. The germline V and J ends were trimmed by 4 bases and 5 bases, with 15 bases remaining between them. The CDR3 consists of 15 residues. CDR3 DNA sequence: TGCGCCAGCAGCGCGGGACGGGGTTTTACCGGGGAGCTGTTTTTT. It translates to CASSAGRGFTGELFF.

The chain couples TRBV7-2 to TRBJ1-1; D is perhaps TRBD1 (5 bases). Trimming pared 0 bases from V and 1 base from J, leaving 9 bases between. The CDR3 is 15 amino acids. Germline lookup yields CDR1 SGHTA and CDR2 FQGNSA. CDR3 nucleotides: TGTGCCAGCAGCTTAGCCTTTACAGGGAACACTGAAGCTTTCTTT. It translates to CASSLAFTGNTEAFF.

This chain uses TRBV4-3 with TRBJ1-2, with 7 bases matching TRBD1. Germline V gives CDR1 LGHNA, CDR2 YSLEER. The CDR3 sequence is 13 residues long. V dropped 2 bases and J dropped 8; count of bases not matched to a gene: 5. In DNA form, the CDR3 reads TGCGCCAGCAGCCAATCAACAGGGGACGGCTACACCTTC. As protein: CASSQSTGDGYTF.

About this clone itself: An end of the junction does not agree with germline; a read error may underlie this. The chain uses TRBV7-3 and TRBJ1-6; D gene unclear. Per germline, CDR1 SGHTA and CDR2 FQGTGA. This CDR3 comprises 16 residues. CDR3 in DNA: TGTGCCAGCAGCTTAAGGTGGCGGGGAGGGAATTCGCCCCTCCACTTT. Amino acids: CASSLRWRGGNSPLHF.

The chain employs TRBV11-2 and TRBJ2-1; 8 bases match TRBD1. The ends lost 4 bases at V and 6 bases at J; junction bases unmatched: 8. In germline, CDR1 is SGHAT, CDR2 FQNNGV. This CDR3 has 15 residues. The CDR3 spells CASSSYRGASNEQFF. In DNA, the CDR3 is TGTGCCAGCAGCTCTTACAGGGGGGCTTCCAATGAGCAGTTCTTC.

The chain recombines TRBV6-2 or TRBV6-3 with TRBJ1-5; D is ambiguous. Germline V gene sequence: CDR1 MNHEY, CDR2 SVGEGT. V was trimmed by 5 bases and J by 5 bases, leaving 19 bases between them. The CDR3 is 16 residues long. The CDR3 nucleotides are TGTGCCAGCAGTCCCTCCGGGGAGGCCCCTTATCAGCCCCAGCATTTT. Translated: CASSPSGEAPYQPQHF.

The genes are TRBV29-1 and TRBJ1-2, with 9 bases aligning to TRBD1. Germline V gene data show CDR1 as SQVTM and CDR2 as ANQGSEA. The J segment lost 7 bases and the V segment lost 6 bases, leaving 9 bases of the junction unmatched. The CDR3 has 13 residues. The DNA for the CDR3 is TGCAGCGTGGGGGGACAGGGCCTAATTGGCTACACCTTC. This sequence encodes CSVGGQGLIGYTF.

Here the CDR3 DNA reads TGTGCCAGCAGTTTCCCCGCAGGGTCGGGTGGCTACACCTTC. Its translation: CASSFPAGSGGYTF. The chain links TRBV28 to TRBJ1-2, with a tentative D call TRBD1 (5 bases). Per the germline V gene, CDR1 is MDHEN and CDR2 is SYDVKM. V gave up 3 bases and J gave up 7 bases, with 15 bases separating them. The CDR3 loop spans 14 amino acids.

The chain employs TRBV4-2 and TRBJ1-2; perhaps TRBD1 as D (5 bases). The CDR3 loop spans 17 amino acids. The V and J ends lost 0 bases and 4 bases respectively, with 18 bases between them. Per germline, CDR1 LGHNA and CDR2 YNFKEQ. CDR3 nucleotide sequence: TGTGCCAGCAGCCAAGAGTCGCAGGGCCTGCAGGGCTATGGCTACACCTTC. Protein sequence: CASSQESQGLQGYGYTF.

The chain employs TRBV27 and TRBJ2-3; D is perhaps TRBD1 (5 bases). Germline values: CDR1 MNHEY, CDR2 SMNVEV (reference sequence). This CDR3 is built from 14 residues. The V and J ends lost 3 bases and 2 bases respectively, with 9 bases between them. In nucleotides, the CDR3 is TGTGCCAGCAGTTTTCGACAGTACACAGATACGCAGTATTTT. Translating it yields CASSFRQYTDTQYF.

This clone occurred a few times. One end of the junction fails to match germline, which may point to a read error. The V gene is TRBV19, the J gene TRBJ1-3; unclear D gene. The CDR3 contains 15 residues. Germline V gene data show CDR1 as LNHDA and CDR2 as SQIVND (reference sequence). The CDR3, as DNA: TGTGCCAGCAGTAGGGAGTCCGGCTCTGGAAACACCATATATTTT. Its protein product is CASSRESGSGNTIYF.

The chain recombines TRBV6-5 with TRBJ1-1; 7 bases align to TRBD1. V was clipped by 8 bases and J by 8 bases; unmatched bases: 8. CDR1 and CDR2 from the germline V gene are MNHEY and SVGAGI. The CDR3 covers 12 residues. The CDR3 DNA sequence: TGTGCCAGCTCATTTGGACAGGAAGAAGCTTTCTTT. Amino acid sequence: CASSFGQEEAFF.

CDR3 loop: CASSPGGAPYNEQFF. The DNA of the CDR3 is TGTGCCAGCAGTCCCGGGGGGGCCCCCTACAATGAGCAGTTCTTC. V is TRBV6-2 or TRBV6-3 and J is TRBJ2-1; 8 bases line up with TRBD2. Germline V gives CDR1 MNHEY, CDR2 SVGEGT. The CDR3 consists of 15 residues. V was clipped by 5 bases and J by 2 bases; unmatched bases: 5.

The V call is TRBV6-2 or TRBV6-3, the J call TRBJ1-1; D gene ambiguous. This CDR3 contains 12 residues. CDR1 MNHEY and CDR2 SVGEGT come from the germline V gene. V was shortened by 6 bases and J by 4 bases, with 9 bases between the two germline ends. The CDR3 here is CASSEQVTEAFF. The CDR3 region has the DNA TGTGCCAGCAGCGAGCAGGTCACTGAAGCTTTCTTT.

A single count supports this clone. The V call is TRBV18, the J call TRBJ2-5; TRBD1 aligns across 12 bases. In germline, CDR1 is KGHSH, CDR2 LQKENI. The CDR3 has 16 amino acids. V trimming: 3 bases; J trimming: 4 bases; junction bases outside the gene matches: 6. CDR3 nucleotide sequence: TGTGCCAGCTCACCGGGACAGGGGGCATGGGGAGAGACCCAGTACTTC. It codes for CASSPGQGAWGETQYF.

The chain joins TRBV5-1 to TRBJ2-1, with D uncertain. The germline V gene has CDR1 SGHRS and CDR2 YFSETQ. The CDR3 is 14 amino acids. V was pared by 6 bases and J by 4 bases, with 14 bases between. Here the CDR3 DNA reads TGCGCCAGCAAAGTGTCCGGTTTATACAATGAGCAGTTCTTC. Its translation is CASKVSGLYNEQFF.

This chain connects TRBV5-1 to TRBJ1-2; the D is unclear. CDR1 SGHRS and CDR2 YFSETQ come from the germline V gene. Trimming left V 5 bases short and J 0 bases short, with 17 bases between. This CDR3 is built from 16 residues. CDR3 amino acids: CASRSTFFPANYGYTF. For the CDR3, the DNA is TGCGCCAGCAGATCGACTTTTTTCCCAGCTAACTATGGCTACACCTTC.